This is a list of T cell receptor beta chains from one sample in a study of blood T cell repertoires in COVID-19. The data were produced by immunoSEQ multiplex PCR, yet TCRdb's version contains in-frame clones alone and is incomplete. This table holds roughly 300,000 clones, 65% to 90% found once. The sample consisted of peripheral blood. The source of these receptors is a human donor in a cohort sampled during active COVID-19. Both conserved end residues are part of each CDR3. The D gene is left open where the match is weak. Only part of the rows carry a size: once, few, many, or a class if the clone is expanded.

d_call	v_call	j_call	clone_size	cdr3_nt	cdr3_aa
TRBD1	TRBV6-5	TRBJ2-7	few	TGTGCCAGCAGTTGGGGACAGGCCTACGAGCAGTACTTC	CASSWGQAYEQYF
.	TRBV6-2/TRBV6-3	TRBJ1-5	.	TGTGCCAGCAGCCAAACGGTTAGCAATCAGCCCCAGCATTTT	CASSQTVSNQPQHF
.	TRBV27	TRBJ1-2	.	TGTGCCAGCAGTTTATCAGGGACAAGGAATGGCTACACCTTC	CASSLSGTRNGYTF
.	TRBV28	TRBJ2-6	.	TGTGCCGTACACTCTGGGGCCAACGTCCTGACTTTC	CAVHSGANVLTF
.	TRBV19	TRBJ2-1	.	TGTGCCAGTAGTATGACAGTTCAAGGGCACAATGAGCAGTTCTTC	CASSMTVQGHNEQFF
TRBD1	TRBV5-6	TRBJ2-1	.	TGTGCCAGCAGCCCGACAGGGCGCTACAATGAGCAGTTCTTC	CASSPTGRYNEQFF
.	TRBV7-8	TRBJ1-1	few	TGTGCCAGCAGACCAAACAGGGTTATGAACACTGAAGCTTTCTTT	CASRPNRVMNTEAFF
.	TRBV6-1	TRBJ1-3	few	TGTGCCAGCAGTGAAGTTATCGGGGAAAGCTCTGGAAACACCATATATTTT	CASSEVIGESSGNTIYF
.	TRBV10-3	TRBJ2-1	.	TGTGCCACAACGTCTCGGAATGAGCAGTTCTTC	CATTSRNEQFF
.	TRBV19	TRBJ1-6	.	TGTGCCAGTAGTATTGGGGGCAGGGACGATTCACCCCTCCACTTT	CASSIGGRDDSPLHF
.	TRBV3-1/TRBV3-2	TRBJ1-1	few	TGTGCCAGCAGCCGGGGGACTTTTACTGAAGCTTTCTTT	CASSRGTFTEAFF
TRBD2	TRBV25-1	TRBJ2-1	.	TGTGCCAGCAGTGACGGGGGGAAGATCTACAATGAGCAGTTCTTC	CASSDGGKIYNEQFF
.	TRBV5-1	TRBJ1-4	.	TGCGCCAGCAGCTTGGGTGAGCTAACTAATGAAAAACTGTTTTTT	CASSLGELTNEKLFF
TRBD2	TRBV6-5	TRBJ2-7	.	TGTGCCAGCAGCACTAGCGGGGACATGTACGAGCAGTACTTC	CASSTSGDMYEQYF
.	TRBV27	TRBJ2-7	.	TGTGCCACTAAGACAGCTAACTACGAGCAGTACTTC	CATKTANYEQYF
TRBD1	TRBV7-8	TRBJ1-1	.	TGTGCCAGCAGCCTCGGGACAGGGGAAGCTTTCTTT	CASSLGTGEAFF
.	TRBV6-5	TRBJ1-2	.	TGTGCCAGCAGTTTCGGGGTGGACTATGGCTACACCTTC	CASSFGVDYGYTF
.	TRBV27	TRBJ1-2	.	TGTGCCAGCAGTTTAACAGGGCTGAGGTATGGCTACACCTTC	CASSLTGLRYGYTF
TRBD1	TRBV29-1	TRBJ1-1	.	TGCAGCGGAGGGGGCTTGAACACTGAAGCTTTCTTT	CSGGGLNTEAFF
.	TRBV2	TRBJ2-7	.	TGTGCCAGCAGTGAAGAGAGAGGCTACGAGCAGTACTTC	CASSEERGYEQYF
.	TRBV6-6	TRBJ1-5	few	TGTGCCAGCAGTCAAGGAGGCAATCAGCCCCAGCATTTT	CASSQGGNQPQHF
TRBD2	TRBV7-9	TRBJ2-5	.	TGTGCCAGCAGCTCCTCGGGGGGAGAGACCCAGTACTTC	CASSSSGGETQYF
TRBD1	TRBV19	TRBJ1-1	.	TGTGCCACCGAACAGGGGGTAGAAGCTTTCTTT	CATEQGVEAFF
TRBD2	TRBV11-3	TRBJ2-7	.	TGTGCCAGCAGACTAGCGGGGAATCAACTAACCTACGAGCAGTACTTC	CASRLAGNQLTYEQYF
.	TRBV14	TRBJ2-7	.	TGTGCCAGCAGCCAAGAAGGTGACAGGGAGGTAGACGAGCAGTACTTC	CASSQEGDREVDEQYF
TRBD2	TRBV9	TRBJ2-6	.	TGTGCCAGCAGCGCCGCGGGGGCTGGGGCCAACGTCCTGACTTTC	CASSAAGAGANVLTF